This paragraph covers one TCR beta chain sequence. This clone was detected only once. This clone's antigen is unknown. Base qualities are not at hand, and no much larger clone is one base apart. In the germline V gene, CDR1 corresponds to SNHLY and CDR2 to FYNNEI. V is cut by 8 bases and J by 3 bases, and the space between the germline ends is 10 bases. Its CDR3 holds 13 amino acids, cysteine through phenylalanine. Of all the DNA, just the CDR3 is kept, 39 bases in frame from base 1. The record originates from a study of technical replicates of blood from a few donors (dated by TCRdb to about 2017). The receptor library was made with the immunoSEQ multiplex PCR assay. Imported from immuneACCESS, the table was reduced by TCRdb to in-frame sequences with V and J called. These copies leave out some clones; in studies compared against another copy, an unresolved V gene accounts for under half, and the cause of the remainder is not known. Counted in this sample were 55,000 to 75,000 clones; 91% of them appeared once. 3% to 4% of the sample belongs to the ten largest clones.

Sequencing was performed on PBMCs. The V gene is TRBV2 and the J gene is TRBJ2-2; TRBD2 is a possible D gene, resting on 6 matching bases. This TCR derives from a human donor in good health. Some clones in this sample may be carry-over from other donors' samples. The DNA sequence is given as TGTGCCAGCCGGGGGTGGCACACCGGGGAGCTGTTTTTT. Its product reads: CASRGWHTGELFF.